These 10 T cell receptor beta chains were sequenced from one sample in a study of blood T cell repertoires in COVID-19. The table came from immunoSEQ multiplex PCR; TCRdb's copy has only in-frame clones and leaves some out. The sample holds roughly 310,000 clones; roughly nine tenths are singletons and the top ten take 2.6%. The material sequenced was PBMCs or T cells enriched from blood (not recorded which). The receptors come from a man between 60 and 70 years old who had recovered from COVID-19.

This clone was counted once. The V call is TRBV7-2, the J call TRBJ1-2; D might be TRBD1 (5 bases). Germline-derived CDR1 and CDR2 are SGHTA and FQGNSA. The CDR3 has 20 residues. Deletions cut 0 bases from V and 4 bases from J, with 27 bases between. Here the CDR3 reads CASSLAGTPGFSTSSYGYTF. The CDR3 coding sequence is TGTGCCAGCAGCTTAGCGGGTACCCCAGGGTTTAGTACCAGCAGCTATGGCTACACCTTC.

The chain uses TRBV6-5 and TRBJ1-1; D remains ambiguous. The CDR3 runs to 14 residues. V was pared by 6 bases and J by 1 base, with 12 bases between. The germline V gene has CDR1 MNHEY and CDR2 SVGAGI. DNA of the CDR3: TGTGCCAGCAGCCTAAGTACGGGGAACACTGAAGCTTTCTTT. Residues: CASSLSTGNTEAFF.

The chain is built from TRBV11-2 and TRBJ2-7; the match to TRBD1 covers 9 bases. CDR3 length: 15 residues. The ends lost 6 bases at V and 5 bases at J; junction bases unmatched: 11. Germline V CDR1 and CDR2: SGHAT, FQNNGV. The CDR3 DNA sequence: TGTGCCAGCAGAAAACCGGGACAGGGTTTAAACGAGCAGTACTTC. Translated, it gives CASRKPGQGLNEQYF.

The chain is built from TRBV27 and TRBJ2-4, with D tentatively TRBD1 (6 bases). Germline V gives CDR1 MNHEY, CDR2 SMNVEV (reference sequence). V was cut by 6 bases and J by 8 bases, with 26 bases left in between. The CDR3 totals 17 residues. The CDR3 spells CASSPGKFAGARDIQYF. CDR3 in DNA: TGTGCCAGCAGCCCCGGAAAATTCGCAGGGGCCAGGGACATTCAGTACTTC.

The gene calls are TRBV29-1 and TRBJ2-1; 11 bases are shared with TRBD2. This CDR3 is built from 12 residues. The V gene end was trimmed by 6 bases and the J gene end by 14 bases; junction bases not matched to a gene: 9. Germline V CDR1 and CDR2: SQVTM, ANQGSEA. Written as DNA, the CDR3 is TGCAGCGTCCTAGCGGGAGGTACTGCAAAGTTCTTC. Translating gives CSVLAGGTAKFF.

The rearrangement links TRBV7-9 to TRBJ1-5; D is unclear. Trimming cost V 4 bases and J 5 bases, with 6 bases left between them. CDR3 length: 12 amino acids. Germline CDR1 SEHNR, CDR2 FQNEAQ (reference sequence). The CDR3 reads CASSYTHQPQHF. The CDR3 DNA sequence: TGTGCCAGCAGCTACACCCATCAGCCCCAGCATTTT.

The rearrangement links TRBV12-3 or TRBV12-4 to TRBJ2-3; D uncertain. The CDR3 extends over 13 amino acids. Deletions cut 2 bases from V and 2 bases from J, with 5 bases between. CDR3 sequence reads: CASSLLYTDTQYF. The CDR3 DNA sequence: TGTGCCAGCAGTTTACTATACACAGATACGCAGTATTTT.

The chain is built from TRBV10-3 and TRBJ1-1; D is uncertain. V lost 6 bases to trimming and J lost 1 base, with 12 bases between them. The CDR3 consists of 14 residues. Germline CDR1 and CDR2: ENHRY and SYGVKD. CDR3 bases: TGTGCCATCAGGAGGGAGGCACGGAACACTGAAGCTTTCTTT. Translation gives CAIRREARNTEAFF.

The rearrangement joins TRBV11-2 to TRBJ2-3; no clear D. Germline CDR1 and CDR2: SGHAT and FQNNGV. Trimming took 1 base from V and 2 from J, leaving 10 bases between them. The CDR3 runs 15 residues. CDR3 sequence reads: CASSLGLQVTDTQYF. The CDR3 nucleotides are TGTGCCAGCAGCTTAGGGTTACAAGTCACAGATACGCAGTATTTT.

The chain is built from TRBV5-8 and TRBJ2-7, with 8 positions matching TRBD2. The germline V gene has CDR1 SGHTS and CDR2 YDEGEE. The CDR3 is 16 amino acids. The V gene end was trimmed by 0 bases and the J gene end by 0 bases; junction bases not matched to a gene: 5. The CDR3 protein is CASSLAVAGPSYEQYF. DNA for the CDR3: TGTGCCAGCAGCTTGGCCGTAGCGGGGCCCTCCTACGAGCAGTACTTC.